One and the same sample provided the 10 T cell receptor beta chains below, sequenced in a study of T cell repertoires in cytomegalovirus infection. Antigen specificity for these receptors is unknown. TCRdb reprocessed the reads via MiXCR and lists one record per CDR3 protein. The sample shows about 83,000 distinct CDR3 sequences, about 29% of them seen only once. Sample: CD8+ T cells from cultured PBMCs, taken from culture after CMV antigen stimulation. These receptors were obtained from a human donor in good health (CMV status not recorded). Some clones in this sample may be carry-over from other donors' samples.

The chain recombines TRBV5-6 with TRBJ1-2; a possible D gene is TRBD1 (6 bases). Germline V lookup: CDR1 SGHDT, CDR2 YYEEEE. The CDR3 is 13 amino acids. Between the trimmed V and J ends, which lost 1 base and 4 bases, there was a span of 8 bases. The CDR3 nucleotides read TGTGCCAGCAGCTTGCAGGGGAGCTATGGCTACACCTTC. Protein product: CASSLQGSYGYTF.

The CDR3 sequence is CASSATGAFF. DNA of the CDR3: TGTGCCAGCAGTGCCACGGGAGCTTTCTTT. This rearrangement joins TRBV2 to TRBJ1-1; no reliable D call. The germline CDR1 and CDR2 sequences are SNHLY and FYNNEI. The CDR3 covers 10 residues. V dropped 4 bases and J dropped 10 bases, with 7 bases sitting between them.

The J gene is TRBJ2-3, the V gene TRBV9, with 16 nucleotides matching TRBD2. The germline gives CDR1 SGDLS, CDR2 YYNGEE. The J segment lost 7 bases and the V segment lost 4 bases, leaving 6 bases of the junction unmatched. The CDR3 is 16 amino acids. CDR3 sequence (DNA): TGTGCCAGCAGCTTTGGGACTAGCGGGGGGGCTAATACGCAGTATTTT. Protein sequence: CASSFGTSGGANTQYF.

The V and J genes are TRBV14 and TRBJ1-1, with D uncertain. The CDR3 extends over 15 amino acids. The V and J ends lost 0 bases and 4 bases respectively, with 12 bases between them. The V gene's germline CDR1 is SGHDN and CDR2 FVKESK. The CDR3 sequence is CASSQDYRAGTEAFF. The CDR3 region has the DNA TGTGCCAGCAGCCAAGATTACCGGGCTGGCACTGAAGCTTTCTTT.

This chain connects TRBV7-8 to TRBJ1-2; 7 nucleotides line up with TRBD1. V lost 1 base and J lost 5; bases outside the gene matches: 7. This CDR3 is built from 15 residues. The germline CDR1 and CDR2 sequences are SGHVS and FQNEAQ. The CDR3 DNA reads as TGTGCCAGCAGCTTAGTTTCTGGGACAGCTTATGGCTACACCTTC. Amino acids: CASSLVSGTAYGYTF.

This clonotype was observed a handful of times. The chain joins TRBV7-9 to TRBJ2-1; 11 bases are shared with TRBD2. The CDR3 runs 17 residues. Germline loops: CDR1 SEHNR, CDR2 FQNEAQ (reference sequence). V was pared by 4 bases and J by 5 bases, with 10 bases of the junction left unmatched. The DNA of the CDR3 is TGTGCCAGCAGCTCGCCGTTCACTAGCGGGGGTGACAATGAGCAGTTCTTC. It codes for CASSSPFTSGGDNEQFF.

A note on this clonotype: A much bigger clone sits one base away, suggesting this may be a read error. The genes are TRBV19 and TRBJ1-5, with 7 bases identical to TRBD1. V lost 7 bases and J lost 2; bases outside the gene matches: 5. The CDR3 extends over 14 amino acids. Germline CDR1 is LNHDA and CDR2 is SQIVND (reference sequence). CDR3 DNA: TGTGCCAGTATCAACAGGGGAGGCAATCAGCCCCAGCATTTT. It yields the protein CASINRGGNQPQHF.

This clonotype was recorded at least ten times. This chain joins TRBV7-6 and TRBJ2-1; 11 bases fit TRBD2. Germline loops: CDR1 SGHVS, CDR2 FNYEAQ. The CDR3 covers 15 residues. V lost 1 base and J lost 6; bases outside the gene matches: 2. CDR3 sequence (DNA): TGTGCCAGCAGCTTAGATAGCGGGGGGGGCAATGAGCAGTTCTTC. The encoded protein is CASSLDSGGGNEQFF.

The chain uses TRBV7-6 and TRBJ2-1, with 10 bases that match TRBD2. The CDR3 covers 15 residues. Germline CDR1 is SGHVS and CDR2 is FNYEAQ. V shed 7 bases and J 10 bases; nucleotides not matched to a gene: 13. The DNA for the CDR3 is TGTGCCAGCATCCCGGGGGTAGCGGGGGGAATGGAGCAGTTCTTC. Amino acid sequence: CASIPGVAGGMEQFF.

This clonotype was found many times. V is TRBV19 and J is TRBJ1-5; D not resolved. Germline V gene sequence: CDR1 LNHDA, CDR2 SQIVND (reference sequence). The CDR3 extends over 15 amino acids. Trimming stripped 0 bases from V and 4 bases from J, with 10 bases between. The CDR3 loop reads CASSIDLLGNQPQHF. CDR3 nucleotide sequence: TGTGCCAGTAGTATAGATTTATTGGGGAATCAGCCCCAGCATTTT.